This is a list of T cell receptor beta chains from one sample in a study of blood T cell repertoires in COVID-19. The assay was immunoSEQ multiplex PCR, and TCRdb's table has in-frame clones only and misses some. The sample holds about 130,000 clones, 65% to 90% seen once. Sequencing was carried out using peripheral blood. The source of these receptors is a man older than 75 with active or convalescent COVID-19. Each CDR3 is given with its conserved first and last residue. A D gene is named only where the DNA matches it firmly. Some rows have no size entry. The others give once, few or many, or a class for an expanded clone.

TGTGCCAGCAGCCAAGGTTACGGGACCTACAATGAGCAGTTCTTC,CASSQGYGTYNEQFF,TRBJ2-1,.,TRBV3-1/TRBV3-2,.
TGTGCCAGCAGCTTAGGGCCGGGAGTCAATGAGCAGTTCTTC,CASSLGPGVNEQFF,TRBJ2-1,.,TRBV11-3,.
TGTGCCAGCAGTTTATTGCCGGGACAGGGAATGAATGAGCAGTTCTTC,CASSLLPGQGMNEQFF,TRBJ2-1,.,TRBV27,TRBD1
TGCGCCAGCAGCCAAGAAAATACGGTGAGCGGCGAGCAGTACTTC,CASSQENTVSGEQYF,TRBJ2-7,few,TRBV4-3,.
TGTGCCAGCAGTTACCGGGGAGCCCAAGAGACCCAGTACTTC,CASSYRGAQETQYF,TRBJ2-5,.,TRBV6-5,.
TGTGCCCAGGCCGGGACACCTAATGAAAAACTGTTTTTT,CAQAGTPNEKLFF,TRBJ1-4,once,TRBV5-3,.
TGTGCCTGGCAGACAGAAAATACGCAGTATTTT,CAWQTENTQYF,TRBJ2-3,once,TRBV30,.
TGTGCCAGCAGCTCCGGACAGGGGGCTCAAGAGACCCAGTACTTC,CASSSGQGAQETQYF,TRBJ2-5,.,TRBV9,TRBD1
TGTGCCACCAGTGTCAACACAGCGGGAGGGAATGAGCAGTTCTTC,CATSVNTAGGNEQFF,TRBJ2-1,.,TRBV24-1,TRBD2
TGTGCCAGTAGCCTCAGCGCGGGACAGGGGTTTAACGAGCAGTACTTC,CASSLSAGQGFNEQYF,TRBJ2-7,.,TRBV19,TRBD1